The sequence of this T cell receptor beta chain was determined in a study of early T cells in non-severe SARS-CoV-2 infection. Study information: Sequencing used unsorted whole-blood bulk RNA, so chains lack pairing.

Unique molecular identifiers were affixed to single, distinct cDNA molecules. TCRdb used MiXCR to reprocess the 5' RACE reads, holding one entry per CDR3 protein. Of roughly 75,000 distinct CDR3 sequences in the sample, 9.5% to 15% were seen once. This CDR3 has 16 residues. CDR1 and CDR2 (germline): KGHDR, SFDVKD. With regard to this clonotype: This sequence may be a read error, since a much larger clone differs from it by one base.

The rearrangement joins TRBV24-1 to TRBJ2-2; 8 nucleotides agree with TRBD1. Input material: whole blood. This TCR came from an adult who was a healthcare worker with PCR-confirmed SARS-CoV-2 infection or an uninfected control (not recorded which). CDR3 in amino acids: CATSDATGANTGKLFF. CDR3 bases: TGTGCCACCAGTGATGCGACAGGGGCGAACACCGGGAAGCTGTTTTTT.